The entry below describes one T cell receptor beta chain. This sample was included in a study of blood T cell repertoires in COVID-19. Study information: COVID-19 samples, acute and convalescent, were from the United States, Italy and Spain. Nucleic acid was either cDNA or gDNA, and it came from T cells, B-cell-depleted T cells, or PBMCs.

Trimming cost V 3 bases and J 4 bases; bases outside gene matches: 3. This CDR3 contains 13 residues. The germline CDR1 and CDR2 sequences are DFQATT and SNEGSKA (reference sequence). As handled by the study authors: Scientists estimated how many nucleated cells there were by amplifying reference gene primers. Sequencing used immunoSEQ multiplex PCR; TCRdb keeps in-frame clones, though not all of them. From that table come the V and J calls and clone size; the DNA was used to work out D and trimming. The sample contains 140,000 to 150,000 clones, around 89% of which appear only once. This sequence joins TRBV20-1 and TRBJ2-1, with 7 bases that match TRBD1. The sequence was obtained from a man aged 55 to 69 with active or convalescent COVID-19. The sequenced sample was peripheral blood. The DNA of the CDR3 is TGCAGTGCTAGTCGGGACAGATACAATGAGCAGTTCTTC. This translates into CSASRDRYNEQFF.